A single sample is the source of the 27 T cell receptor beta chains below, sequenced in a study of T cells after yellow fever vaccination. TCRdb ran MiXCR on the 5' RACE reads and lists one entry per CDR3 protein. The sample lists about 350,000 distinct CDR3 sequences; under 15% were seen once. The starting material was CD4+ T cells sorted from PBMCs, obtained 15 days after the yellow fever booster vaccination. The source of these receptors is a man aged 18 to 29 who received the YFV17D yellow fever vaccine.

The table lists this clonotype with many counts. The V gene is TRBV6-4, the J gene TRBJ1-5; TRBD1 is a possible D gene (5 bases). This CDR3 has 13 amino acids. The ends were cut back, 2 bases at V and 5 bases at J, with 7 bases in the middle. Germline V CDR1 and CDR2: MRHNA, SNTAGT. Here the CDR3 DNA reads TGTGCCAGCAGTGACACGGGGGATCAGCCCCAGCATTTT. Translated, it gives CASSDTGDQPQHF.

This clonotype was seen more than once but under ten times. The V and J genes are TRBV5-1 and TRBJ1-5, with TRBD1 identical over 7 bases. Germline CDR1 is SGHRS and CDR2 is YFSETQ. The length of the CDR3 is 15 residues. Unmatched junction bases numbered 6, after V lost 3 bases and J lost 3 bases. This CDR3 reads CASSSGGTDNQPQHF. CDR3 DNA sequence: TGCGCCAGCAGCTCGGGGGGGACAGACAATCAGCCCCAGCATTTT. The full variable domain, completed using reference TRBV5-1 and TRBJ1-5, is KAGVTQTPRYLIKTRGQQVTLSCSPISGHRSVSWYQQTPGQGLQFLFEYFSETQRNKGNFPGRFSGRQFSNSRSEMNVSTLELGDSALYLCASSSGGTDNQPQHFGDGTRLSIL.

This clonotype was detected only a few times. This chain links TRBV9 with TRBJ1-1; D is unresolved. In germline, CDR1 is SGDLS, CDR2 YYNGEE. Trimming stripped 3 bases from V and 2 bases from J, with 11 bases between. The CDR3 has 14 amino acids. The CDR3 loop reads CASSAPHTNTEAFF. As DNA, the CDR3 is TGTGCCAGCAGCGCCCCCCATACCAACACTGAAGCTTTCTTT.

The gene calls are TRBV18 and TRBJ2-6, with 7 bases fitting TRBD1. The CDR3 totals 19 residues. Germline V gene data show CDR1 as KGHSH and CDR2 as LQKENI. V shed 6 bases, J shed 0 bases, and the junction held 14 bases outside the gene matches. DNA for the CDR3: TGTGCCAGCTCCCTTAGGGACCGGGACAGCTACTCTGGGGCCAACGTCCTGACTTTC. Protein sequence: CASSLRDRDSYSGANVLTF.

This clonotype appeared many times. V gene TRBV10-1 combines with J gene TRBJ2-3; D is uncertain. Trimming shortened V by 6 bases and J by 4 bases, and 14 bases separated the two germline ends. CDR1 and CDR2 (germline): WNHNN, SYGVQD (reference sequence). The CDR3 length is 14 residues. The CDR3 reads CASRPTAFADTQYF. The CDR3 DNA follows: TGCGCCAGCAGACCGACGGCGTTCGCAGATACGCAGTATTTT.

V usage is TRBV12-3 or TRBV12-4 and J usage is TRBJ2-1, with D possibly being TRBD2 (6 bases). Trimming pared 6 bases from V and 8 bases from J, leaving 11 bases between. The CDR3 runs to 12 residues. The CDR3 is CASRRGLDEQFF. As DNA, the CDR3 is TGTGCCAGCAGGCGGGGACTTGATGAGCAGTTCTTC.

This clonotype appeared a few times. J is TRBJ2-3 and V is TRBV10-3; D remains unclear. The germline V and J ends were trimmed by 3 bases and 10 bases, with 8 bases remaining between them. CDR1 and CDR2 from the germline V gene are ENHRY and SYGVKD. The CDR3 runs to 11 residues. DNA for the CDR3: TGTGCCATCAGTGACCAAAGGGCGCAGTATTTT. It specifies CAISDQRAQYF.

This clonotype was seen a handful of times. The rearrangement joins TRBV6-4 to TRBJ2-1, with 9 bases that match TRBD2. CDR3 length equals 15 residues. V was pared by 0 bases and J by 4 bases, with 1 base of the junction left unmatched. Germline CDR1 and CDR2: MRHNA and SNTAGT. CDR3: CASSDSSGSYNEQFF. The CDR3 nucleotides read TGTGCCAGCAGTGACTCTAGCGGGAGTTACAATGAGCAGTTCTTC.

V gene TRBV4-2 combines with J gene TRBJ1-5; 7 bases agree with TRBD1. The V gene end was trimmed by 0 bases and the J gene end by 7 bases; junction bases not matched to a gene: 0. The CDR3 length is 13 residues. The germline V gene encodes CDR1 LGHNA and CDR2 YNFKEQ. The DNA of the CDR3 is TGTGCCAGCAGCCAAGAGGGACAGCAGCCCCAGCATTTT. Translation gives CASSQEGQQPQHF.

This chain links TRBV29-1 with TRBJ2-6; D call uncertain. Germline V lookup: CDR1 SQVTM, CDR2 ANQGSEA. V was pared by 4 bases and J by 0 bases, with 4 bases between. The CDR3 is 13 residues long. The CDR3 is CSVGSSGANVLTF. The CDR3 DNA reads TGCAGCGTTGGCAGCTCTGGGGCCAACGTCCTGACTTTC.

This clonotype was found many times. CDR3 sequence: CSASVRALTSTDTQYF. CDR3 nucleotides: TGCAGTGCTAGTGTCCGGGCCCTCACTAGCACAGATACGCAGTATTTT. V usage is TRBV20-1 and J usage is TRBJ2-3, with no clear D. The CDR3 is 16 residues long. Germline CDR1 is DFQATT and CDR2 is SNEGSKA (reference sequence). The germline V and J ends were trimmed by 3 bases and 0 bases, with 16 bases remaining between them.

This chain connects TRBV4-3 to TRBJ1-3; D is unclear. The germline V and J ends were trimmed by 1 base and 4 bases, with 11 bases remaining between them. Per germline, CDR1 LGHNA and CDR2 YSLEER. This CDR3 has 15 residues. In DNA, the CDR3 is TGCGCCAGCAGCCAAGGGCGGGGATTCGGAAACACCATATATTTT. It is translated as CASSQGRGFGNTIYF.

V usage is TRBV7-2 and J usage is TRBJ2-1; D uncertain. The CDR3 length is 14 residues. V was trimmed by 2 bases and J by 8 bases, leaving 13 bases between them. Germline V gene data show CDR1 as SGHTA and CDR2 as FQGNSA. Written as DNA, the CDR3 is TGTGCCAGCAGCTTAAGACTCGGATCAGATGAGCAGTTCTTC. It yields the protein CASSLRLGSDEQFF.

This clonotype was seen repeatedly, ten times or more. This chain uses TRBV7-3 with TRBJ2-3; 8 bases match TRBD2. Losses at the gene ends were 2 bases for V and 8 bases for J; bases not matched to a gene: 9. This CDR3 has 15 amino acids. The V gene's germline CDR1 is SGHTA and CDR2 FQGTGA. The DNA for the CDR3 is TGTGCCAGCAGCTTACGGGGGGGCGCCGCTGGTACGCAGTATTTT. Amino acids: CASSLRGGAAGTQYF.

This clonotype occurred many times. The rearrangement joins TRBV12-5 to TRBJ2-3; a possible D gene is TRBD2 (6 bases). The germline V and J ends were trimmed by 5 bases and 0 bases, with 27 bases remaining between them. Germline assignment: CDR1 LGHNT and CDR2 FRNRAP. CDR3 length: 20 amino acids. The CDR3 is CASGPGLGLVTGSSTDTQYF. The CDR3 nucleotides are TGTGCTAGTGGTCCCGGGTTGGGACTTGTAACTGGTTCTAGCACAGATACGCAGTATTTT.

There are a few counts of this clonotype. This chain uses TRBV20-1 with TRBJ2-5, with TRBD2 identical over 9 bases. From germline, CDR1 is DFQATT and CDR2 SNEGSKA (reference sequence). V lost 6 bases to trimming and J lost 1 base; unmatched junction nucleotides: 15. The CDR3 contains 17 residues. Here the CDR3 reads CSATTVAGASPQETQYF. In nucleotides, the CDR3 is TGCAGTGCCACCACGGTAGCGGGGGCGTCTCCCCAAGAGACCCAGTACTTC.

This clonotype has a count of ten or more. The gene calls are TRBV6-4 and TRBJ1-1; D ambiguous. The CDR3 is 13 residues long. Germline lookup yields CDR1 MRHNA and CDR2 SNTAGT. The V and J ends lost 5 bases and 1 base respectively, with 8 bases between them. The CDR3 DNA sequence: TGTGCCAGCAGTTTCGACGGGAACACTGAAGCTTTCTTT. Translated: CASSFDGNTEAFF.

The chain uses TRBV7-9 and TRBJ1-3, with D possibly matching TRBD1 (5 bases). The V gene's germline CDR1 is SEHNR and CDR2 FQNEAQ (reference sequence). The CDR3 totals 13 residues. V was shortened by 7 bases and J by 7 bases, with 14 bases between the two germline ends. CDR3 loop: CASTEVGGNTIYF. Here the CDR3 DNA reads TGTGCCAGCACCGAAGTCGGGGGGAACACCATATATTTT.

Only a few counts were recorded for this clonotype. The V gene is TRBV24-1, the J gene TRBJ2-1, with D perhaps TRBD2 (6 bases). V lost 1 base to trimming and J lost 4 bases, with 13 bases between them. Germline CDR1 reads KGHDR; CDR2 reads SFDVKD. The length of the CDR3 is 16 residues. The CDR3 loop reads CATSDLGDSHYNEQFF. CDR3 DNA sequence: TGTGCCACCAGTGATTTAGGGGACTCCCATTACAATGAGCAGTTCTTC.

The chain uses TRBV30 and TRBJ2-1; D may correspond to TRBD1 or TRBD2 (5 bases each). CDR1 is GTSNPN, CDR2 SVGIG, per germline (reference sequence). The CDR3 loop spans 12 amino acids. Trimming pared 2 bases from V and 15 bases from J, leaving 17 bases between. The CDR3 is CAWSSSGPTGFF. CDR3 nucleotides: TGTGCCTGGAGTTCTTCGGGACCCACGGGGTTCTTC.

In its sample, this clonotype was seen many times. This chain joins TRBV5-1 and TRBJ2-2; D remains ambiguous. CDR1 and CDR2 from the germline V gene are SGHRS and YFSETQ. With 4 bases removed from V and 1 base from J, the gap between germline ends came to 8 bases. This CDR3 contains 14 residues. CDR3 sequence reads: CASSRTQNTGELFF. The CDR3 DNA is TGCGCCAGCAGCCGCACCCAGAACACCGGGGAGCTGTTTTTT.

This clonotype has a count of ten or more. V is TRBV7-2 and J is TRBJ2-3, with 7 bases matching TRBD2. The CDR3 extends over 15 amino acids. Germline CDR1 SGHTA, CDR2 FQGNSA. V lost 3 bases to trimming and J lost 3 bases; unmatched junction nucleotides: 6. Written as DNA, the CDR3 is TGTGCCAGCAGCTTCGGGGGGACCGTAACAGATACGCAGTATTTT. Protein product: CASSFGGTVTDTQYF.

The CDR3 DNA reads as TGTGCCAGCAGCCCCTATTCCTACAATGAGCAGTTCTTC. Translation gives CASSPYSYNEQFF. The chain has TRBV7-3 and TRBJ2-1; no reliable D call. V lost 5 bases and J 1 base, leaving 6 bases between the germline ends. Germline V CDR1 and CDR2: SGHTA, FQGTGA. CDR3 size: 13 residues.

The rearrangement uses TRBV27 and TRBJ2-1; D might be TRBD1 (5 bases). From germline, CDR1 is MNHEY and CDR2 SMNVEV (reference sequence). The CDR3 has 14 residues. V gave up 5 bases and J gave up 5 bases, with 13 bases separating them. CDR3 DNA: TGTGCCAGCAGTAAAAGGGGTGCGGACAATGAGCAGTTCTTC. Encoded protein: CASSKRGADNEQFF.

This rearrangement joins TRBV7-6 to TRBJ1-5; tentatively, D is TRBD1 (6 bases). The CDR3 sequence is 15 residues long. The V and J ends lost 5 bases and 3 bases respectively, with 14 bases between them. CDR1 SGHVS and CDR2 FNYEAQ come from the germline V gene. The CDR3 DNA sequence: TGTGCCAGCAGCCTTACAGGGAATTACAATCAGCCCCAGCATTTT. Translation: CASSLTGNYNQPQHF.

The J gene is TRBJ2-1, the V gene TRBV27; TRBD1 matches 9 bases. CDR3 length equals 12 residues. J was trimmed by 9 bases and V by 11 bases; bases with no gene match: 8. Germline CDR1 MNHEY, CDR2 SMNVEV (reference sequence). Here the CDR3 reads CARGTGRIEQFF. CDR3 sequence (DNA): TGTGCCCGCGGGACAGGGCGGATTGAGCAGTTCTTC.

The chain employs TRBV12-3 or TRBV12-4 and TRBJ1-1; TRBD1 aligns across 9 bases. The CDR3 has 15 amino acids. V gave up 6 bases and J gave up 3 bases; unmatched junction bases: 8. CDR3 residues: CASRVTGGQDTEAFF. CDR3 in DNA: TGTGCCAGCAGGGTTACAGGGGGCCAGGACACTGAAGCTTTCTTT.